One sample yielded the 3 T cell receptor beta chains listed below, sequenced in a study of cytomegalovirus exposure and HLA in healthy donors. Vbeta (60) and Jbeta (13) primers were used in the PCR. Measured with immunoSEQ multiplex PCR; TCRdb has only the in-frame clones, and not every one. The sample yields about 150,000 clones, roughly 84% seen once. Source material: PBMCs. The receptors here all came from a woman aged 18-29 years in good health and CMV-seronegative.

CDR3 sequence (DNA): TGTGCCACCAGCAGACCCCCTACCGTATACAATGAGCAGTTCTTC. Amino acids: CATSRPPTVYNEQFF. V gene TRBV15 combines with J gene TRBJ2-1; D is unclear. Trimming stripped 2 bases from V and 4 bases from J, with 12 bases between. The CDR3 is 15 amino acids. Per the germline V gene, CDR1 is LNHNV and CDR2 is YYDKDF (reference sequence). Based on the CDR3 plus reference TRBV15 and TRBJ2-1, the full variable domain is DAMVIQNPRYQVTQFGKPVTLSCSQTLNHNVMYWYQQKSSQAPKLLFHYYDKDFNNEADTPDNFQSRRPNTSFCFLDIRSPGLGDTAMYLCATSRPPTVYNEQFFGPGTRLTVL.

This chain uses TRBV19 with TRBJ1-1; no reliable D call. Germline values: CDR1 LNHDA, CDR2 SQIVND (reference sequence). CDR3 length equals 16 residues. Trimming stripped 1 base from V and 5 bases from J, with 17 bases between. The CDR3 nucleotides are TGTGCCAGTAGTATAGTCGGCGGAGTTGGGAGGACTGAAGCTTTCTTT. Amino acids: CASSIVGGVGRTEAFF.

V usage is TRBV7-9 and J usage is TRBJ1-4; 7 bases are shared with TRBD1. There are 13 residues in the CDR3. Germline V gene sequence: CDR1 SEHNR, CDR2 FQNEAQ (reference sequence). Trimming took 4 bases from V and 8 from J; bases not matched to a gene: 4. CDR3: CASSSRDSEKLFF. DNA for the CDR3: TGTGCCAGCAGCTCGAGGGACAGCGAAAAACTGTTTTTT.